This T cell receptor (beta chain) was obtained from a study of blood T cell repertoires in COVID-19. Turning to the study itself: In each case, the material was cDNA or gDNA derived from T cells, B-cell-depleted T cells, or PBMCs.

This clone has more than one count but fewer than ten. Clones were read by immunoSEQ multiplex PCR, and TCRdb kept only the in-frame ones, dropping some. The sample has some 180,000 clones; around 83% are singletons. Germline V gene sequence: CDR1 MGHRA, CDR2 YSYEKL. Trimming shortened V by 3 bases and J by 9 bases, and 15 bases separated the two germline ends. CDR3 length: 13 amino acids. The rearrangement joins TRBV4-1 to TRBJ2-7, with D possibly being TRBD1 (6 bases). The sequence came from a woman in her sixties or seventies with acute or convalescent COVID-19. The sample consisted of peripheral blood. The CDR3 region has the DNA TGCGCCAGCAGCCAGGTACAGGGATCTGGGCAGTACTTC. This codes for CASSQVQGSGQYF.